The 5 T cell receptor beta chains presented below share a single source sample, sequenced in a study of shared clonotypes between healthy human individuals. Clones were sequenced by immunoSEQ multiplex PCR, and TCRdb holds only the in-frame ones, with some missing. Here the sample spans 2 million to 2.5 million clones, roughly 95% being singletons. The sequenced sample was naive CD4+ T cells sorted from blood. The sample's subset: CD45RA+ positively selected. All receptors come from a man between 18 and 35 years old in good health.

The rearrangement uses TRBV27 and TRBJ2-7, with D unclear. V dropped 6 bases and J dropped 6 bases, with 18 bases sitting between them. This CDR3 spans 14 amino acids. Germline CDR1 and CDR2: MNHEY and SMNVEV (reference sequence). The CDR3 is CASRLGQPGSEQYF. CDR3 DNA: TGTGCCAGCAGACTCGGCCAGCCCGGGTCCGAGCAGTACTTC.

The chain has TRBV2 and TRBJ2-5; 8 bases map to TRBD2. Germline V gives CDR1 SNHLY, CDR2 FYNNEI. V shed 6 bases and J 4 bases; nucleotides not matched to a gene: 10. The CDR3 has 15 residues. CDR3 region: CASSEVGLVGETQYF. The CDR3 bases are TGTGCCAGCAGCGAGGTGGGACTAGTTGGAGAGACCCAGTACTTC.

The V and J genes are TRBV4-2 and TRBJ2-5, with D unclear. Trimming cost V 0 bases and J 0 bases, with 8 bases left between them. This CDR3 has 15 amino acids. Per the germline V gene, CDR1 is LGHNA and CDR2 is YNFKEQ. The CDR3 region is CASSQDASHQETQYF. The CDR3 DNA sequence: TGTGCCAGCAGCCAAGACGCGTCCCACCAAGAGACCCAGTACTTC.

This rearrangement joins TRBV10-2 to TRBJ2-5, with 12 positions matching TRBD2. After removal of 3 bases from V and 5 bases from J, the junction contained 10 bases not matched to a gene. Looked up from germline, CDR1 is WSHSY and CDR2 is SAAADI. The CDR3 covers 17 residues. The DNA for the CDR3 is TGCGCCAGCAGTGAACTAGCGGGAGGTAGGGGGGAGGAGACCCAGTACTTC. This sequence encodes CASSELAGGRGEETQYF.

This chain joins TRBV7-2 and TRBJ2-7; D remains unclear. Germline V gives CDR1 SGHTA, CDR2 FQGNSA. The CDR3 length is 16 residues. V was pared by 0 bases and J by 2 bases, with 14 bases between. Here the CDR3 reads CASSLAGQARTYEQYF. The CDR3 coding sequence is TGTGCCAGCAGCTTAGCCGGGCAGGCAAGAACCTACGAGCAGTACTTC.